The next 14 T cell receptor beta chains were all read from a single sample in a study of CD8 T cells in Susac syndrome (dated by TCRdb to between 2018 and 2021). Libraries came from the immunoSEQ multiplex PCR assay. RNA was extracted using the RNeasy kit, and about 0.45 to 1 ug of the RNA was reverse transcribed with random hexamers. Clones were called with MiXCR by TCRdb after fastp trimmed the public reads at Q25, and only in-frame beta chains were retained. Rows are combined by CDR3 protein, so each entry shows the most common genes and DNA. The sample table contains 90,000 to 150,000 distinct CDR3 sequences; only one count was recorded for 93% of them. The ten largest account for approximately 0.097% of the sample. Sequencing was carried out using CD4+ T cells from PBMCs. The receptor set was obtained from a human donor with multiple sclerosis.

This clonotype was seen more than once but under ten times. V is TRBV28 and J is TRBJ1-1; 9 bases agree with TRBD1. Germline CDR1 is MDHEN and CDR2 is SYDVKM. Trimming took 5 bases from V and 1 from J; bases not matched to a gene: 5. The CDR3 spans 15 residues. The CDR3: CASSTPGQGNTEAFF. In nucleotides, the CDR3 is TGTGCCAGCAGTACTCCGGGACAGGGGAACACTGAAGCTTTCTTT.

The chain combines TRBV7-9 with TRBJ1-6; 9 bases are shared with TRBD1. The ends lost 5 bases at V and 10 bases at J; junction bases unmatched: 15. This CDR3 is 17 amino acids long. Germline V gene lookup returns CDR1 SEHNR and CDR2 FQNEAQ (reference sequence). The CDR3 coding sequence is TGTGCCAGCAGCACAGGGGGCGGGGGGACAGCGGGCTCACCCCTCCACTTT. This encodes CASSTGGGGTAGSPLHF.

The J gene is TRBJ1-2, the V gene TRBV6-1, with D unclear. V lost 8 bases and J 4 bases, leaving 11 bases between the germline ends. There are 12 residues in the CDR3. Germline V gene data show CDR1 as MNHNS and CDR2 as SASEGT. The DNA for the CDR3 is TGTGCCAGCGGAGTGGCCCGCTATGGCTACACCTTC. This translates into CASGVARYGYTF.

V gene TRBV2 combines with J gene TRBJ2-5, with 10 bases fitting TRBD1. The V segment lost 5 bases and the J segment 4 bases; nucleotides outside the gene matches: 4. The germline V gene has CDR1 SNHLY and CDR2 FYNNEI. The CDR3 is made up of 14 amino acids. The CDR3 here is CASSSRTGGETQYF. The CDR3 bases are TGTGCCAGCAGTTCGAGGACAGGGGGAGAGACCCAGTACTTC.

The V and J genes are TRBV5-6 and TRBJ2-2, with D unclear. The V gene's germline CDR1 is SGHDT and CDR2 YYEEEE. CDR3 length: 15 amino acids. V lost 0 bases to trimming and J lost 1 base, with 7 bases between them. The CDR3 DNA sequence: TGTGCCAGCAGCTTGGCCAGGTGGAACACCGGGGAGCTGTTTTTT. This translates into CASSLARWNTGELFF.

The chain is built from TRBV3-1 and TRBJ1-6, with D unclear. Trimming left V 0 bases short and J 6 bases short, with 6 bases between. This CDR3 is 14 amino acids long. Germline CDR1 LGHDT, CDR2 YNNKEL (reference sequence). CDR3 coding DNA: TGTGCCAGCAGCCAAGAAGGGTCTAATTCACCCCTCCACTTT. Its protein product is CASSQEGSNSPLHF. The full variable domain, completed using reference TRBV3-1 and TRBJ1-6, is DTAVSQTPKYLVTQMGNDKSIKCEQNLGHDTMYWYKQDSKKFLKIMFSYNNKELIINETVPNRFSPKSPDKAHLNLHINSLELGDSAVYFCASSQEGSNSPLHFGNGTRLTVT.

This chain uses TRBV7-3 with TRBJ2-1, with TRBD1 matching over 9 bases. Germline V gives CDR1 SGHTA, CDR2 FQGTGA. This CDR3 region has 13 residues. Trimming removed 6 bases from V and 5 bases from J; junction bases left unmatched: 2. The DNA of the CDR3 is TGTGCCAGCAGTCGACAGGGGGACAATGAGCAGTTCTTC. This sequence encodes CASSRQGDNEQFF.

V gene TRBV4-1 combines with J gene TRBJ1-3; TRBD1 is a possible D gene (6 bases). Germline V gene data show CDR1 as MGHRA and CDR2 as YSYEKL. The CDR3 has 16 amino acids. Trimming left V 0 bases short and J 4 bases short, with 13 bases between. This CDR3 is CASSQEWGGPGNTIYF. CDR3 DNA: TGCGCCAGCAGCCAAGAATGGGGGGGCCCCGGAAACACCATATATTTT.

This chain connects TRBV25-1 to TRBJ2-7, with 9 bases identical to TRBD1. Germline V CDR1 and CDR2: MGHDK, SYGVNS. This CDR3 has 14 residues. Unmatched junction bases numbered 4, after V lost 3 bases and J lost 4 bases. Here the CDR3 DNA reads TGTGCCAGCAGTGAGCATGGACAGGGGTACGAGCAGTACTTC. Its protein is CASSEHGQGYEQYF.

The V call is TRBV7-2, the J call TRBJ2-1; D perhaps matches TRBD2 (6 bases). CDR1 is SGHTA, CDR2 FQGNSA, per germline. The CDR3 totals 15 residues. The V gene lost 7 bases and the J gene lost 0 bases, with 13 bases spanning the gap. In nucleotides, the CDR3 is TGTGCCAGCAAATACGGGGGATACTCCTACAATGAGCAGTTCTTC. This sequence encodes CASKYGGYSYNEQFF.

The V call is TRBV30, the J call TRBJ1-2; D is undetermined. V was cut by 2 bases and J by 5 bases, with 12 bases left in between. This CDR3 has 13 amino acids. The germline gives CDR1 GTSNPN, CDR2 SVGIG (reference sequence). CDR3 sequence: CAWSSENPYGYTF. The CDR3 DNA reads TGTGCCTGGAGTTCAGAGAATCCTTATGGCTACACCTTC.

This clonotype was counted a single time. This chain joins TRBV29-1 and TRBJ1-2, with D perhaps TRBD1 (5 bases). The V end lost 6 bases, the J end lost 4 bases, and 9 bases lay between the germline ends. This CDR3 spans 11 amino acids. Germline CDR1 and CDR2: SQVTM and ANQGSEA. The CDR3 bases are TGCAGCGTCGCGGGGGTCTATGGCTACACCTTC. Translating gives CSVAGVYGYTF.

This clonotype has just one count. The chain uses TRBV4-1 and TRBJ1-2, with 9 bases that match TRBD1. In germline, CDR1 is MGHRA, CDR2 YSYEKL. The J segment lost 3 bases and the V segment lost 5 bases, leaving 7 bases of the junction unmatched. The CDR3 covers 15 residues. Written as DNA, the CDR3 is TGCGCCAGCAGCACCTCGGGACAGGGTGACTATGGCTACACCTTC. Amino acid sequence: CASSTSGQGDYGYTF.

V is TRBV6-2 or TRBV6-3 and J is TRBJ1-2; tentatively, D is TRBD1 (6 bases). V was pared by 7 bases and J by 2 bases, with 14 bases between. Germline CDR1 MNHEY, CDR2 SVGEGT. The CDR3 runs 14 residues. DNA of the CDR3: TGTGCCAGCAACGCGGACAGCGTCAACTATGGCTACACCTTC. It is translated as CASNADSVNYGYTF.